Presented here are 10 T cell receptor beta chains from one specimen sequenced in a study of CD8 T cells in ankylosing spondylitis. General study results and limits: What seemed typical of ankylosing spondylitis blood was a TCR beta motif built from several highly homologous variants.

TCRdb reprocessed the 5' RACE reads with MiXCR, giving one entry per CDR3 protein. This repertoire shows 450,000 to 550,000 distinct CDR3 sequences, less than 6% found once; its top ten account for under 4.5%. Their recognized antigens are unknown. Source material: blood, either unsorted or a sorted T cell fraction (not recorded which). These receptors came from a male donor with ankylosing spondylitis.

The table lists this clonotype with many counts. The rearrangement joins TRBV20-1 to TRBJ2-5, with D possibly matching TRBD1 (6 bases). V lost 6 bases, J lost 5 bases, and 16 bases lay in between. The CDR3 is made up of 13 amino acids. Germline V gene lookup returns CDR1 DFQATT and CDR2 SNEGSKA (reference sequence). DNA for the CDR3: TGCAGTGCCATGACAGGTCGTAGGGAGACCCAGTACTTC. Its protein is CSAMTGRRETQYF.

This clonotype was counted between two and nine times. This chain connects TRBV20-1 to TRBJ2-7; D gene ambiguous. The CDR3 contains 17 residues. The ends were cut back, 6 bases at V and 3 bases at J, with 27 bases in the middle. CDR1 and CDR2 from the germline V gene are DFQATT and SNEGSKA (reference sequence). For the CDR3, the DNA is TGCAGTGCCCTAGAACCTGGCGGAGCCCGGGTAATCTACGAGCAGTACTTC. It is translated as CSALEPGGARVIYEQYF.

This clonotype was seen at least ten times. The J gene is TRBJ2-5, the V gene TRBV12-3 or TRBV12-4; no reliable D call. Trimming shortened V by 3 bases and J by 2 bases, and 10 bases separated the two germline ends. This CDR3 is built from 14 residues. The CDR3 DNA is TGTGCCAGCAGTTTCTCCCCGCTTCAAGAGACCCAGTACTTC. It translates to CASSFSPLQETQYF.

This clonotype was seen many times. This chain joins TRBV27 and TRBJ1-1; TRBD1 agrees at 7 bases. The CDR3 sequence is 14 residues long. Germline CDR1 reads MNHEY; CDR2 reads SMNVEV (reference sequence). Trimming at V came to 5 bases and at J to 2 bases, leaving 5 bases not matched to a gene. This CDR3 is CASSVTGRNTEAFF. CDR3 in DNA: TGTGCCAGCAGTGTGACAGGGCGTAACACTGAAGCTTTCTTT.

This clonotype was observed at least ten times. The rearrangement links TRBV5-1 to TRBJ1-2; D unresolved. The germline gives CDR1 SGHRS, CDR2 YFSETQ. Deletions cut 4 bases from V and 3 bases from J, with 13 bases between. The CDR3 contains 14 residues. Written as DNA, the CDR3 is TGCGCCAGCAGCCCGATGCTAACGGACTATGGCTACACCTTC. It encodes CASSPMLTDYGYTF.

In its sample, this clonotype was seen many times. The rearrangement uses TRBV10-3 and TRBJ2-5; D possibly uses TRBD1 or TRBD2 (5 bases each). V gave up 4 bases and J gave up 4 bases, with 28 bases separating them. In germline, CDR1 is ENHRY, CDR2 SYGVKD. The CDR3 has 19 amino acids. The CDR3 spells CAISVRDGGMGKLRETQYF. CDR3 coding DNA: TGTGCCATCAGTGTGAGGGACGGAGGCATGGGCAAGCTGAGAGAGACCCAGTACTTC.

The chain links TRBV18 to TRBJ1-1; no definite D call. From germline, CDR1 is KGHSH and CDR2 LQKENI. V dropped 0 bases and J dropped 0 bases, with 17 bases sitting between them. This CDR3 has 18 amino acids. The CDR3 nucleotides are TGTGCCAGCTCACCACCGGGGTTATACTCTCCCTTGAACACTGAAGCTTTCTTT. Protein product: CASSPPGLYSPLNTEAFF.

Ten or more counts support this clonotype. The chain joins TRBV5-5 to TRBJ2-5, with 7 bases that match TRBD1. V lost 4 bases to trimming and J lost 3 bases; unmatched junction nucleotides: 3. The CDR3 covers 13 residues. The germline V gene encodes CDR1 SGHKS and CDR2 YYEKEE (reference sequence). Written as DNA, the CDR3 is TGTGCCAGCAGCACGGGGACAGAAGAGACCCAGTACTTC. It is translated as CASSTGTEETQYF.

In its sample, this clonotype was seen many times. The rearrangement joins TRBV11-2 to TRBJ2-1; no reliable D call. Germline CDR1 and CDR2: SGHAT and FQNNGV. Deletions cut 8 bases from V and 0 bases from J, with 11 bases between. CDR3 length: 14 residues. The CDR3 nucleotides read TGTGCCAGCCGACGGAGCGCCTCCTACAATGAGCAGTTCTTC. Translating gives CASRRSASYNEQFF.

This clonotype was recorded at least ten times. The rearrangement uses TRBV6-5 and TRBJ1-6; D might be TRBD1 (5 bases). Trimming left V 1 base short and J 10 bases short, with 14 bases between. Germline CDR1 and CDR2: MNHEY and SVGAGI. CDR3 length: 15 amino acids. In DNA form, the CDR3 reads TGTGCCAGCAGTTACTACGTGAAGGGGAGATCACCCCTCCACTTT. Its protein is CASSYYVKGRSPLHF.